The T cell receptor beta chain described here comes from a study of T cell responses to AZD1222 COVID-19 vaccine (dated by TCRdb to the early 2020s). At the level of the whole study: A total of approximately 240 trial participants underwent TCR sequencing, of whom more than 200 had received two doses of AZD1222 and roughly 26 had received two doses of the MenACWY control vaccine. Trial participants were enrolled by age into subgroups of 18-55, 56-69 and 70-plus years, and around 150, 28 and 57 TCR-sequenced participants, respectively, were included in these subgroups.

Reading the label with the study, this specimen's time point is: about 28 days (+/-7) after the second vaccine dose. AZD1222 recipients with second doses at about 4 weeks or about 12 weeks were pooled, because spike-specific TCR depth and breadth did not differ between schedules. Samples from vaccinated people were obtained from the UK trials COV001 and COV002, which included a single-blind randomized controlled phase 2/3 trial of AZD1222 (ChAdOx1 nCoV-19) in healthy adults. For TCRbeta chain sequencing, PBMC samples from trial participants were taken at day 0 and at day 28 after the second dose. From the germline V gene, CDR1 is MNHNS and CDR2 is SASEGT. The germline ends are 15 bases apart after V is trimmed by 2 bases and J by 4 bases. Its CDR3 holds 16 amino acids, cysteine through phenylalanine. Only CDR3 DNA is held: 48 bases, read in frame from base 1. For this clone: Its antigen has not been determined. No much larger clonotype is one base removed from it; base qualities were not supplied.

The paper's findings and limits, for the study overall: Participants were mostly white British, with more females than males. The authors suggested clonal diversity may have been underestimated. After two AZD1222 doses, spike-specific TCR breadth and depth were significantly higher than at day 0 and than in MenACWY recipients. Reportedly, almost half of the unique spike-specific TCRs recognized epitopes lying outside the regions that are mutated in the B.1.351 and B.1.1.7 variants. Because no day 14 peak-response samples were available, repertoires were characterized only after the peak T cell response. CD4 TCRs associated with the vaccine covered the entire spike protein, and the dominant responses were in regions 160-218 and 743-854. In the small 56-69-year group, the increase in depth fell short of significance, most likely because of low power. Conclusions about previously exposed vaccinees are limited because only a handful of AZD1222 recipients were SARS-CoV-2 seropositive at baseline.

The CDR3 regions of human TCRbeta chains were analyzed by immunosequencing. The authors' analysis ran thus. TCRs in the repertoires were matched against a reference library of SARS-CoV-2-specific TCRs that had been generated with the MIRA antigen-specificity platform. Breadth was defined as the fraction of unique TCRs that were SARS-CoV-2-associated. Depth was defined as the fraction of total T cells that were SARS-CoV-2-associated. Each spike-specific TCR was assigned to its reactive spike region and to a CD4 or CD8 class using the MIRA data. Log10-transformed breadth and depth values were compared by one-way ANOVA with Sidak's multiple comparisons tests. In its TCRdb copy, this immuneACCESS table keeps in-frame sequences only and misses some clones. Where compared with another copy, unresolved V genes explain less than half of these, and the others have no known cause. The D gene and trimming were derived from the DNA, and the V and J assignments and clone size from that table. Within this sample are some 140,000 clones, with 80% to 90% of them counted one time only. Clones ranked in the top ten supply around a tenth of the sample.

Recombination linked TRBV6-1 to TRBJ2-1; TRBD1 might be the D gene, on 5 matching bases. The input for sequencing was peripheral blood, taken 28 days after the second AZD1222 dose. The sequence was collected from an adult who received the AZD1222 COVID-19 vaccine. The CDR3 sequence is CASSELGAGGYNEQFF. The DNA is as follows: TGTGCCAGCAGTGAACTAGGGGCAGGTGGTTACAATGAGCAGTTCTTC.